One T cell receptor (beta chain) is described in this entry. Its cognate antigen is unknown. Expressed TCRB transcripts were sequenced after all isolated RNA was converted to cDNA. Libraries were prepared by immunoSEQ multiplex PCR; TCRdb keeps only in-frame clonotypes and omits some of them. The profile shows about 340,000 clones, roughly 13% of them singletons. This entry is derived from a study of beta chain features in type 1 diabetes. Study-level findings and limits: Type 1 diabetes patients had TCRB CDR3s that were shorter (moderately but significantly so) in all four CD4+ subsets.

Stem cell-like memory, regulatory, central memory and naive CD4+ cells were sorted via CD45RO/CCR7/CD25/CD127/CD95/CD27. The CDR3 runs 13 residues. V lost 7 bases, J lost 2 bases, and 12 bases lay in between. In germline, CDR1 is GTSNPN, CDR2 SVGIG (reference sequence). Sequenced: naive CD4+ T cells from blood. This chain uses TRBV30 with TRBJ1-5; a weak D match, TRBD1 (5 bases). The TCR sequence derives from a woman aged 18-29 years with type 1 diabetes. The CDR3 coding sequence is TGTGCCTCCCAGGGAGGGGGCAATCAGCCCCAGCATTTT. Translating it yields CASQGGGNQPQHF.